This T cell receptor (beta chain) was identified during a study of beta chain features in type 1 diabetes. Expressed TCRB transcripts were sequenced after all isolated RNA was converted to cDNA. TCRdb's table, derived via immunoSEQ multiplex PCR, lists solely in-frame clones and lacks some. The sample records 900,000 or so clones, roughly a sixth being singletons. This clone was recorded a few times. Trimming removed 0 bases at V and 5 bases at J, with 10 bases between. This CDR3 is built from 14 residues. Germline CDR1 and CDR2: MNHEY and SVGAGI. This receptor was obtained from a young woman in good health. This rearrangement joins TRBV6-5 to TRBJ2-5; D gene ambiguous. Material: naive CD4+ T cells from blood. The CDR3 is CASSYSLGFETQYF. The CDR3 nucleotides are TGTGCCAGCAGTTACTCTCTCGGGTTTGAGACCCAGTACTTC.